The T cell receptor (beta chain) described here comes from a study of cytomegalovirus exposure and HLA in healthy donors. PCR employed 60 Vbeta and 13 Jbeta primers. Profiling relied on immunoSEQ multiplex PCR, and the TCRdb table lists in-frame clones only, not all of them. The sample includes around 180,000 clones, roughly 86% of them seen just once. CDR3 size: 17 residues. What was sequenced was PBMCs. The receptor was derived from a woman under 30 in good health and CMV-seronegative. J is TRBJ1-3 and V is TRBV12-2; the D call in the table, TRBD1, was not verified against the DNA. TRBV12-2 is classified as a pseudogene. The CDR3 DNA reads as TGTGCAAGTCCCCTAGGACAGGTTGACCTCTCTGGAAACACCATATATTTT. It encodes CASPLGQVDLSGNTIYF.